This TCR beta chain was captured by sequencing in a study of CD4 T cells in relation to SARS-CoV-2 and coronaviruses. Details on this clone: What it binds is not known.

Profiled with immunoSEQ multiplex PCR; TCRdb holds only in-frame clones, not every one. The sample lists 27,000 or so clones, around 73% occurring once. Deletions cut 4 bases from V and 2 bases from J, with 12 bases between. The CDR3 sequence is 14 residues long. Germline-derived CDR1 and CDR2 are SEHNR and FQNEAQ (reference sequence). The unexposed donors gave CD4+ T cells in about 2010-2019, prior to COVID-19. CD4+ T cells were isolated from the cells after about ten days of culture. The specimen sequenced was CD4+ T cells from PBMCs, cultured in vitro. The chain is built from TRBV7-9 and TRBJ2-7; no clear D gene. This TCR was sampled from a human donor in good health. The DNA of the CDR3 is TGTGCCAGCAGCTCTGACACCCGCCCCTACGAGCAGTACTTC. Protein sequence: CASSSDTRPYEQYF. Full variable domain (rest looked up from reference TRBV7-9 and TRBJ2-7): DTGVSQNPRHKITKRGQNVTFRCDPISEHNRLYWYRQTLGQGPEFLTYFQNEAQLEKSRLLSDRFSAERPKGSFSTLEIQRTEQGDSAMYLCASSSDTRPYEQYFGPGTRLTVT.